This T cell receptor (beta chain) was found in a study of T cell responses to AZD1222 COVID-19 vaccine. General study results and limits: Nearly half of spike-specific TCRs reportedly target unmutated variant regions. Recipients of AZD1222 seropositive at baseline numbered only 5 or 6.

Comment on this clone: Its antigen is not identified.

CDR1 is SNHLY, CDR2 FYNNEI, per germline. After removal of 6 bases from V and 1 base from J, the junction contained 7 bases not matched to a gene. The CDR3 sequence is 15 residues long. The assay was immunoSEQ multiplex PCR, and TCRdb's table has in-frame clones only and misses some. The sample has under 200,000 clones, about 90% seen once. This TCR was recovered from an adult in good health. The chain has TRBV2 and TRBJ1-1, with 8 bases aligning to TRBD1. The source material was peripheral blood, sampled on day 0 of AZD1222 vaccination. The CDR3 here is CASSPTGTGNTEAFF. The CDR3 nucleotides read TGTGCCAGCAGCCCCACCGGGACAGGGAACACTGAAGCTTTCTTT.